The present TCR beta chain was sequenced within a study of sequential checkpoint blockade in melanoma. This CDR3 has 13 amino acids. The germline gives CDR1 SGDLS, CDR2 YYNGEE. The germline V and J ends were trimmed by 4 bases and 4 bases, with 9 bases remaining between them. The treatment denotes: randomized to nivolumab then ipilimumab (arm A) or the reverse (arm B). PBMC sorting kept live CD3+CD8+ cells without CD19 or CD56. This clone has a handful of counts. Sequenced by immunoSEQ multiplex PCR; TCRdb stores in-frame clones only, minus some. Of more than 15,000 clones listed, 60% to 75% are singletons.

Here the sequenced sample was CD8+ T cells sorted from blood (inferred from file names), taken from a patient given nivolumab and ipilimumab in sequence. The chain couples TRBV9 to TRBJ1-5; unclear D gene. This receptor was taken from a human donor with melanoma. The CDR3 DNA reads TGTGCCAGCAGCCAGGACTGGAATCAGCCCCAGCATTTT. Its protein product is CASSQDWNQPQHF.